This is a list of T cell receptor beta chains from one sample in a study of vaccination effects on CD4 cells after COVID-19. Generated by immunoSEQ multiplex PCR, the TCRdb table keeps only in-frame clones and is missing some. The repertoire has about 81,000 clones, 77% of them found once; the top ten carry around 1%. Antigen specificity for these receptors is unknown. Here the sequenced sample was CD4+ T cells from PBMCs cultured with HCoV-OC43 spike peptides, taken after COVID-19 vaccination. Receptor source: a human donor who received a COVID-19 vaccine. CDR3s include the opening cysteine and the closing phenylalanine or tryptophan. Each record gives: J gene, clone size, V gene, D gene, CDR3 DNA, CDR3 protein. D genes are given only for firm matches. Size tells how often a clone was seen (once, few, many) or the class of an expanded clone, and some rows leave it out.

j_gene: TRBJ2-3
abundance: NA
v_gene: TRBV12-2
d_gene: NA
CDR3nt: TGTGCAAGTCGCTTAGCGCTAGCGGGGGGATCGACAGATACGCAGTATTTT
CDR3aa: CASRLALAGGSTDTQYF

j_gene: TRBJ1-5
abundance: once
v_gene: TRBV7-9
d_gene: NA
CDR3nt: TGTGCCAGCAGCTTAACTGATCAGCCCCAGCATTTT
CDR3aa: CASSLTDQPQHF

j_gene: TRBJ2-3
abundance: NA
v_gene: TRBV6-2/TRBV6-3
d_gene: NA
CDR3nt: TGTGCCAGCAGTTTGTACATGGAACATACGCAGTATTTT
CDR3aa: CASSLYMEHTQYF

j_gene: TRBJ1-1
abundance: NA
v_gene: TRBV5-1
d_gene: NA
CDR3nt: TGCGCCAGCAGCTCGATCGGGAACACTGAAGCTTTCTTT
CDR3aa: CASSSIGNTEAFF

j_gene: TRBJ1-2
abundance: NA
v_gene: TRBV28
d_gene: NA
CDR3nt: TGTGCCAGCAGTAACCTAAATACGCGGGACATCGCTAACTATGGCTACACCTTC
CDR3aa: CASSNLNTRDIANYGYTF

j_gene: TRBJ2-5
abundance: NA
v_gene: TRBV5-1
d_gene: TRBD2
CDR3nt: TGCGCCAGCAGCTTGGTCCCAGCGGGGGGACAAGAGACCCAGTACTTC
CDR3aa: CASSLVPAGGQETQYF

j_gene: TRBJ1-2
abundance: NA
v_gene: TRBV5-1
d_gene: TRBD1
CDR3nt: TGCGCCAGCAGATCCGGGACAGGGCGCGGAATCGATGGCTACACCTTC
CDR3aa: CASRSGTGRGIDGYTF

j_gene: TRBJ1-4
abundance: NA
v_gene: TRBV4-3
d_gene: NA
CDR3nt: TGCGCCAGCAGCCAAGGAGGGCCCCTCAATGAAAAACTGTTTTTT
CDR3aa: CASSQGGPLNEKLFF

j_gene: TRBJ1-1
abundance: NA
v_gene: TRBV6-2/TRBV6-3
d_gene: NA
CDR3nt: TGTGCCAGCAGTTACAGGGCGTTGAACACTGAAGCTTTCTTT
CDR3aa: CASSYRALNTEAFF

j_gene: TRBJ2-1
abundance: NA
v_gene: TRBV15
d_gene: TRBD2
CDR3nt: TGTGCCACCAGCAGAATGGGAGGGACTCTAGCCTACAAGGGGCAGTTCTTC
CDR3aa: CATSRMGGTLAYKGQFF

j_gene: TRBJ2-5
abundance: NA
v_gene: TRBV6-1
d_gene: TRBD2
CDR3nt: TGTGCCAGCAGTGAGCGGGGGGACCAAGAGACCCAGTACTTC
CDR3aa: CASSERGDQETQYF

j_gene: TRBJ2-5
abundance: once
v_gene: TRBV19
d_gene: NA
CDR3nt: TGTGCCAGTAGTATAAGCCCCGGACTAGAGACCCAGTACTTC
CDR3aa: CASSISPGLETQYF

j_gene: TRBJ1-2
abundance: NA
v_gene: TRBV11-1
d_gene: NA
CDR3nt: TGTGCCAGCAGCTTAAGCCGGGCAGGGATAGGCTACACCTTC
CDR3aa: CASSLSRAGIGYTF

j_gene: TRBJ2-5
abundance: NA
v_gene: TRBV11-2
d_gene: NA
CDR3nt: TGTGCCAGCAGCTTAGGAACTAGAGAGACCCAGTACTTC
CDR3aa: CASSLGTRETQYF

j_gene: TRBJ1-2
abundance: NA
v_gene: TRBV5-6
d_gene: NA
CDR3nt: TGTGCCAGCAGCTTGGCCGGGGCAGGGTTCGGCGGCTACACCTTC
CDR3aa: CASSLAGAGFGGYTF

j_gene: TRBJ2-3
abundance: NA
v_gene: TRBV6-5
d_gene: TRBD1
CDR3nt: TGTGCCAGCAGGGACACAGGGGGCACAGATACGCAGTATTTT
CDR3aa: CASRDTGGTDTQYF

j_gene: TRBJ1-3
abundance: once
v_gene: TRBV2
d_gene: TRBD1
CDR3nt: TGTGCCAGCAAAAGGACAGGGCGGACTGGAAACACCATATATTTT
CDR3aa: CASKRTGRTGNTIYF

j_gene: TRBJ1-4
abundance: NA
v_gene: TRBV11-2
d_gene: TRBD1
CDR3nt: TGTGCCAGCAGAGGACAGGGGCCTAATGAAAAACTGTTTTTT
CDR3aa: CASRGQGPNEKLFF

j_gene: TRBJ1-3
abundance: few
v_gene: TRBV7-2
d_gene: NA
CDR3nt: TGTGCCAGCAGCGCCCAGAGGAGGAACACCATATATTTT
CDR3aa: CASSAQRRNTIYF

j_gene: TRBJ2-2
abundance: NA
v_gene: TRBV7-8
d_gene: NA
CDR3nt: TGTGCCAGCAGCCCGCGGCCGCGGGGACCCGGGGAGCTGTTTTTT
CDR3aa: CASSPRPRGPGELFF

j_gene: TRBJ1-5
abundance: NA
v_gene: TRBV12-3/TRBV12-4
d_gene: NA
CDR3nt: TGTGCCAGCAGTTTAGCCCAGAATCAGCCCCAGCATTTT
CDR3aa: CASSLAQNQPQHF

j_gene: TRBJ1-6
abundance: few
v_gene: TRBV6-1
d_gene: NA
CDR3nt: TGTGCCAGCAGTGAATTGGGCTCCTATAATTCACCCCTCCACTTT
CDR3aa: CASSELGSYNSPLHF

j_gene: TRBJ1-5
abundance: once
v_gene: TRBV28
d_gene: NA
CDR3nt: TGTGCCAGCAGTTTCGACCGGGGCGCTGGGAATCAGCCCCAGCATTTT
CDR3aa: CASSFDRGAGNQPQHF

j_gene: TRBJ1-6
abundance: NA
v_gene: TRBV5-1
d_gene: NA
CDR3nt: TGCGCCAGCAGTGAACAGGGAGCTAATTCACCCCTCCACTTT
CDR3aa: CASSEQGANSPLHF

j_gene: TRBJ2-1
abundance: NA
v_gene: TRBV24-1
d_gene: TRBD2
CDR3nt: TGTGCCACCAGTGATCCGAGACGGGAACGGGGGGGTGAGCAGTTCTTC
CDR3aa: CATSDPRRERGGEQFF

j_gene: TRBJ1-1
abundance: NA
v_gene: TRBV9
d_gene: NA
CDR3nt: TGTGCCAGCAGCGTAGGTCCCCAAGGGTCCACTGAAGCTTTCTTT
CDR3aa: CASSVGPQGSTEAFF

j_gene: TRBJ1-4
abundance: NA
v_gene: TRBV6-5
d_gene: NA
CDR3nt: TGTGCCAGCAGTTACTCTTCCAGGGCGCCTAATGAAAAACTGTTTTTT
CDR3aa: CASSYSSRAPNEKLFF

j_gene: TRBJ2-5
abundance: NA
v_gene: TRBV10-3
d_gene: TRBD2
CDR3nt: TGTGCCATCAGTGAGAGGGGTAGCGGGGTGCAAGAGACCCAGTACTTC
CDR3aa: CAISERGSGVQETQYF

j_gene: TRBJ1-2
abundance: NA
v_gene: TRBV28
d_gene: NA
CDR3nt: TGTGCCAGCAGTACCCTTGGACAGCACTATGGCTACACCTTC
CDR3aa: CASSTLGQHYGYTF

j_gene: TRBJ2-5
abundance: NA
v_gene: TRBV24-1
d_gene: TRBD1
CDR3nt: TGTGCCACCAGTGATGGTAGACAGGGGACCCGACAAGAGACCCAGTACTTC
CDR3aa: CATSDGRQGTRQETQYF

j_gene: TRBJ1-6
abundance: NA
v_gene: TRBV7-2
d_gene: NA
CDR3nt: TGTGCCAGCAGCCCCGGCCCAGGACAAGGGAATTCACCCCTCCACTTT
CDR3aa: CASSPGPGQGNSPLHF

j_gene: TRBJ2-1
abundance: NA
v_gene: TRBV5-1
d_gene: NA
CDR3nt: TGCGCCAGCTCCGGGCCCTACAATGAGCAGTTCTTC
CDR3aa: CASSGPYNEQFF

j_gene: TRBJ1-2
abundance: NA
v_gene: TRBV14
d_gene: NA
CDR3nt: TGTGCCAGCAGCCAAGTTTCCAGTTATGGCTACACCTTC
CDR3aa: CASSQVSSYGYTF

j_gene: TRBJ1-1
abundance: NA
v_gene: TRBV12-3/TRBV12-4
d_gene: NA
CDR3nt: TGTGCCAGCAGTTTGAATCACGGGACCGAAGCTTTCTTT
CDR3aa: CASSLNHGTEAFF

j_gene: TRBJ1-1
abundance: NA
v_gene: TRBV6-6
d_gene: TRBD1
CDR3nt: TGTGCCAGCAGTCCAGGGGGACGGATGAACACTGAAGCTTTCTTT
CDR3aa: CASSPGGRMNTEAFF

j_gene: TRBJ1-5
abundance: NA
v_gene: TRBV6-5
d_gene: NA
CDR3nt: TGTGCCAGCCTCCCGAGACTGACTTACAATCAGCCCCAGCATTTT
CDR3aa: CASLPRLTYNQPQHF

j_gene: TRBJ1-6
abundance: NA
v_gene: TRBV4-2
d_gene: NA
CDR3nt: TGTGCCAGCAGCCAGACCCCAGGTCTACCCCTCCACTTT
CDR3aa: CASSQTPGLPLHF

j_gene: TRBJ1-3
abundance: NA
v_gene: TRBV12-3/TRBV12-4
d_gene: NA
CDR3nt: TGTGCCAGCAGTTTGGGGGGAAACACCATATATTTT
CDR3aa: CASSLGGNTIYF

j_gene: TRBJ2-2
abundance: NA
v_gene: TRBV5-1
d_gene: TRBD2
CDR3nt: TGCGCCAGCAGCTTGGCTCCAGGACTAGCGGGGGACACCGGGGAGCTGTTTTTT
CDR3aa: CASSLAPGLAGDTGELFF

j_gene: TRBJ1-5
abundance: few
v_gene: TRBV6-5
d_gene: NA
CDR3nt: TGTGCCAGCAGTTCCCTCGGGAAAGGCGGCAATCAGCCCCAGCATTTT
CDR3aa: CASSSLGKGGNQPQHF